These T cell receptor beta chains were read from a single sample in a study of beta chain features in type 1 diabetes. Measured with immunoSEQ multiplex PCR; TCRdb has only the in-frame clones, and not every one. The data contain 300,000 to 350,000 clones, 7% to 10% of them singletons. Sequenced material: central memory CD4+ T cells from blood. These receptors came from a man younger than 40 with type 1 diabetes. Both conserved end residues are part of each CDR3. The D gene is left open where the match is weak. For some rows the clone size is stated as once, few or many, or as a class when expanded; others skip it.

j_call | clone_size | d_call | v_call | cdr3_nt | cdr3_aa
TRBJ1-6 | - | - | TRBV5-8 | TGTGCCAGCAGTCAAACGGGTACACCCCTCCACTTT | CASSQTGTPLHF
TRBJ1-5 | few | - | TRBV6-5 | TGTGCCAGCAGTTACTCGCAGGGGACTCAGCCCCAGCATTTT | CASSYSQGTQPQHF
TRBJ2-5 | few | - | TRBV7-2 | TGTGCCAGCAGCTTAGGGGGGCCCGAGACCCAGTACTTC | CASSLGGPETQYF
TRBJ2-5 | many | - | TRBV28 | TGTGCCATCCCATCGGGCCAAGATAAGAAGGGGACCCAGTACTTC | CAIPSGQDKKGTQYF
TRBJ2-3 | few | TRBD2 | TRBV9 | TGTGCCAGCAGCGTTACGAGCGGGACTACCACAGATACGCAGTATTTT | CASSVTSGTTTDTQYF
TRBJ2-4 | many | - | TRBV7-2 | TGTGCCAGCAGTAGTCCCGGGGCCAAAAACATTCAGTACTTC | CASSSPGAKNIQYF
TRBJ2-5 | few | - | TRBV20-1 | TGCAGTGCTAGAGACGAGACCCAGTACTTC | CSARDETQYF
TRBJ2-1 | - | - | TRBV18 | TGTGCCAGCTCACCTGCAGGGAGGAATGAGCAGTTCTTC | CASSPAGRNEQFF
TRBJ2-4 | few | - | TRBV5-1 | TGCGCCAGCAGGCGAACGACGGGGGAGGAAAACATTCAGTACTTC | CASRRTTGEENIQYF
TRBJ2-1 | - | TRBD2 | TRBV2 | TGTGCCAGCACTAGCGGGGGGTACAATGAGCAGTTCTTC | CASTSGGYNEQFF
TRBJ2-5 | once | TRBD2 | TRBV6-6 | TGTGCCAGCAGACCTTCCGGGACTAGCTTTCGAGAGACCCAGTACTTC | CASRPSGTSFRETQYF
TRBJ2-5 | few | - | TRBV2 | TGTGCCAGCAGGGTCGTAGAGACCCAGTACTTC | CASRVVETQYF
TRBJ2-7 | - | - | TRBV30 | TGTGCCTGGAGTAATGGGGCTAGCGCCACCTACGAGCAGTACTTC | CAWSNGASATYEQYF
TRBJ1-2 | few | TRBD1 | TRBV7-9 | TGTGCCAGCAGCCTCGCGACAGGGGCGGGCGGCTACACCTTC | CASSLATGAGGYTF
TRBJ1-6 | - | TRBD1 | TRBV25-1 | TGTGCCAGCAGCAGGGGGCTAAATTCACCCCTCCACTTT | CASSRGLNSPLHF
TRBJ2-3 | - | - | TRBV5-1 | TGCGCCAGCAGCTTGATCGAGGGAGAGGGCACAGATACGCAGTATTTT | CASSLIEGEGTDTQYF
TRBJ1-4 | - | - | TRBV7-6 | TGTGCCAGCAGCCCTGGCCACTCTGCTAATGAAAAACTGTTTTTT | CASSPGHSANEKLFF
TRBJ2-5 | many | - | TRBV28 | TGTGCCAGCAGTTTGCAGGGGGGAGAGACCCAGTACTTC | CASSLQGGETQYF
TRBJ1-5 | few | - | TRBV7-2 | TGTGCCAGCAGCTTACTAGGTGTTAGCAATCAGCCCCAGCATTTT | CASSLLGVSNQPQHF
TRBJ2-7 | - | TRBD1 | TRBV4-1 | TGCGCCAGCAGCCAAGAGAGGAGGACAGGGCCTCACGAGCAGTACTTC | CASSQERRTGPHEQYF
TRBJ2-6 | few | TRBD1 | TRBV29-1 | TGCAGCGTTGGGGGACAGGGAGGCTCTGGGGCCAACGTCCTGACTTTC | CSVGGQGGSGANVLTF